This T cell receptor (beta chain) was recorded in a study of technical replicates of blood from a handful of donors. Here immunoSEQ multiplex PCR was the method, and the copy in TCRdb shows in-frame clones only, minus some. The sample has nearly 70,000 clones; about nine tenths are singletons. The sequenced sample was PBMCs. This sequence originates from a human donor in good health. Some clones in this sample may be carry-over from other donors' samples.

CDR3 bases: TGTGCCAGCAGTTACTCCTCAATGGGCCCTAACTATGGCTACACCTTC. Its translation is CASSYSSMGPNYGYTF. This chain connects TRBV6-5 to TRBJ1-2; D not resolved. Looked up from germline, CDR1 is MNHEY and CDR2 is SVGAGI. V was clipped by 0 bases and J by 0 bases, with 11 bases between them. This CDR3 is 16 amino acids long.